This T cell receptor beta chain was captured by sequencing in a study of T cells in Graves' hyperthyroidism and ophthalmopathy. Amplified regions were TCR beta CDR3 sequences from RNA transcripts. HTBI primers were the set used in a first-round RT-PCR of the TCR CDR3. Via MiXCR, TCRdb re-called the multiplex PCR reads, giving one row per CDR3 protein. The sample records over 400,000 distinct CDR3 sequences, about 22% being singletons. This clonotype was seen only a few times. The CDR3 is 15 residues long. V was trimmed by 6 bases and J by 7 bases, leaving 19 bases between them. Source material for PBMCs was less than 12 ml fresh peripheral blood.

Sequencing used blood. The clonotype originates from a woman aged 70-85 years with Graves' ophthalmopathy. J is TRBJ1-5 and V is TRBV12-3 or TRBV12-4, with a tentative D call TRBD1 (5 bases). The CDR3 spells CASSSLGGSGQPQHF. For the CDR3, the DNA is TGTGCCAGCAGCTCCCTCGGGGGGTCGGGGCAGCCCCAGCATTTT.